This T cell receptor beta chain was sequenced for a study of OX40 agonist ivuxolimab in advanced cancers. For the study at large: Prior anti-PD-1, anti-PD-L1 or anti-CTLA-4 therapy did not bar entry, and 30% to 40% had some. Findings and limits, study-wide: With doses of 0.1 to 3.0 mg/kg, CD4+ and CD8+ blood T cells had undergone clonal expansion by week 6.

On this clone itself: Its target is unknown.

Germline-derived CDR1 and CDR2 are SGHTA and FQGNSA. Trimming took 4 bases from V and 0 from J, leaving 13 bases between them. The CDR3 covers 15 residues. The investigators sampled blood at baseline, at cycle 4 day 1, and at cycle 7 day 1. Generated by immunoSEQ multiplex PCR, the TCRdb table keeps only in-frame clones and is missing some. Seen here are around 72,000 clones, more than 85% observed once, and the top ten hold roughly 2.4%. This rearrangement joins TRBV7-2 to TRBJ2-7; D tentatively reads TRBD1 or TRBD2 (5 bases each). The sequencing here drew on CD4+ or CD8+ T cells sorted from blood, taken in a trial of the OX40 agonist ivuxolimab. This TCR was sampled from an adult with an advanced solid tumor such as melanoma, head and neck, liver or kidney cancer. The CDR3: CASSYDSGTSYEQYF. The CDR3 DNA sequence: TGTGCCAGCAGCTATGATTCAGGGACCTCCTACGAGCAGTACTTC. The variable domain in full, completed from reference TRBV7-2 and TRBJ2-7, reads GAGVSQSPSNKVTEKGKDVELRCDPISGHTALYWYRQSLGQGLEFLIYFQGNSAPDKSGLPSDRFSAERTGGSVSTLTIQRTQQEDSAVYLCASSYDSGTSYEQYFGPGTRLTVT.